The entry below describes one T cell receptor (beta chain). Its target is not known. This sample was taken from a study of a mutant IDH1 vaccine in newly diagnosed glioma. TCRdb keeps only in-frame clones here, not all; method: immunoSEQ multiplex PCR. The sample includes approximately 60,000 clones, about 80% seen only once; the top ten take roughly 3.2%. As for time point: week 5, during vaccination. Every single dose of the vaccine, 300 ug of mutant IDH1 20-mer peptide, came with topical imiquimod. Trimming removed 8 bases from V and 4 bases from J, with 13 bases in between. CDR3 length: 13 amino acids. CDR1 MNHEY and CDR2 SMNVEV come from the germline V gene (reference sequence).

The genes are TRBV27 and TRBJ2-3, with D possibly being TRBD1 or TRBD2 (5 bases each). The source was PBMCs, collected from a glioma patient whose treatment included an IDH1 peptide vaccine. This TCR came from a woman aged 18-29 years with glioma. Some clones in this sample may be carry-over from other donors' samples. The CDR3 bases are TGTGCCAGCGGGGGTTTCCTCGCAGATACGCAGTATTTT. Translation: CASGGFLADTQYF.